The source of this T cell receptor (beta chain) is a study of OX40 agonist ivuxolimab in advanced cancers. Study in general: Each patient was given ivuxolimab into a vein every 2 weeks, at 0.01 to 10 mg/kg. Partial responses occurred in three patients (one hepatocellular carcinoma, two cutaneous melanoma).

Assay: immunoSEQ multiplex PCR; the TCRdb copy retains only in-frame clones and omits some. Of 90,000 or so clones in the sample, about 90% were seen once. The V segment lost 6 bases and the J segment 2 bases; nucleotides outside the gene matches: 10. CDR1 and CDR2 from the germline V gene are WNHNN and SYGVQD (reference sequence). The CDR3 totals 17 residues. This sequence joins TRBV10-1 and TRBJ2-1; TRBD1 agrees at 10 bases. Sequencing was performed on CD4+ or CD8+ T cells sorted from blood, taken in a trial of the OX40 agonist ivuxolimab. This receptor was taken from an adult with an advanced solid tumor such as melanoma, head and neck, liver or kidney cancer. The CDR3 spells CASSRDRGPNTYNEQFF. The DNA for the CDR3 is TGCGCCAGCAGCCGGGACAGGGGACCAAACACCTACAATGAGCAGTTCTTC.